These 26 T cell receptor beta chains originate from one sample sequenced in a study of spatial heterogeneity in lung cancer. Findings of the study overall: Intratumoral expanded alpha and beta TCR counts were found to track tumor mutation counts.

One entry per CDR3 protein results from TCRdb running MiXCR on the 5' RACE reads. The sample carries around 20,000 distinct CDR3 sequences, roughly 3% recorded once. As to time point: sample taken at primary tumor resection. No antigen has been assigned to these receptors. The sequenced sample was lung tumor tissue, obtained at surgery. The receptors derive from a male donor with early-stage non-small cell lung cancer.

Ten or more counts support this clonotype. The chain has TRBV29-1 and TRBJ2-5; 8 bases map to TRBD2. This CDR3 region has 14 residues. Looked up from germline, CDR1 is SQVTM and CDR2 is ANQGSEA. J was trimmed by 6 bases and V by 4 bases; bases with no gene match: 10. Written as DNA, the CDR3 is TGCAGCGTTGGGGGAACGGGAGGGCCCCAGACCCAGTACTTC. Protein product: CSVGGTGGPQTQYF.

This clonotype was seen ten or more times. The chain combines TRBV7-9 with TRBJ2-2; the D is unclear. The CDR3 spans 17 residues. CDR1 SEHNR and CDR2 FQNEAQ come from the germline V gene (reference sequence). V was trimmed by 5 bases and J by 2 bases, leaving 18 bases between them. In nucleotides, the CDR3 is TGTGCCAGCAGCCCGACGAGTAGGGCGGACAACACCGGGGAGCTGTTTTTT. It encodes CASSPTSRADNTGELFF.

This clonotype has at least ten counts. The rearrangement uses TRBV11-2 and TRBJ2-5; TRBD2 matches 8 bases. With 4 bases clipped from V and 5 bases from J, the junction kept 3 bases outside the gene matches. The germline gives CDR1 SGHAT, CDR2 FQNNGV. The CDR3 has 13 amino acids. For the CDR3, the DNA is TGTGCCAGCAGCTCAGCGGGAGATGAGACCCAGTACTTC. Protein: CASSSAGDETQYF.

This clonotype was recorded at least ten times. The chain has TRBV2 and TRBJ2-5; the D is unclear. This CDR3 has 13 residues. CDR1 SNHLY and CDR2 FYNNEI come from the germline V gene. Trimming removed 2 bases at V and 7 bases at J, with 11 bases between. CDR3 amino acids: CASSEKISGTQYF. The DNA of the CDR3 is TGTGCCAGCAGTGAAAAGATTAGTGGGACCCAGTACTTC.

Many counts were recorded for this clonotype. The CDR3 loop reads CASSYQGQGANVLTF. For the CDR3, the DNA is TGTGCCAGTAGTTATCAGGGGCAAGGGGCCAACGTCCTGACTTTC. The V and J genes are TRBV19 and TRBJ2-6; D is perhaps TRBD1 (6 bases). The germline CDR1 and CDR2 sequences are LNHDA and SQIVND (reference sequence). V was trimmed by 5 bases and J by 4 bases, leaving 12 bases between them. The CDR3 is 15 residues long.

This clonotype has a count of ten or more. The V and J genes are TRBV6-6 and TRBJ1-5, with D unresolved. With 7 bases removed from V and 1 base from J, the gap between germline ends came to 5 bases. The CDR3 spans 12 residues. CDR1 MNHNY and CDR2 SVGAGI come from the germline V gene (reference sequence). CDR3 sequence: CASTNSNQPQHF. The CDR3 region has the DNA TGTGCCAGCACCAACAGCAATCAGCCCCAGCATTTT.

This clonotype came up many times. V and J are TRBV20-1 and TRBJ2-5, with 12 positions matching TRBD2. CDR1 DFQATT and CDR2 SNEGSKA come from the germline V gene (reference sequence). The CDR3 runs to 15 residues. V lost 0 bases, J lost 7 bases, and 6 bases stayed unmatched. CDR3 nucleotide sequence: TGCAGTGCTAGAGAACCTAGCGGGAGGGGTGTGACCCAGTACTTC. Encoded protein: CSAREPSGRGVTQYF.

The table lists this clonotype with many counts. The chain is built from TRBV18 and TRBJ1-5, with TRBD1 matching over 7 bases. The trim removed 8 bases at V and 4 bases at J, leaving 5 bases unmatched. Germline V gene lookup returns CDR1 KGHSH and CDR2 LQKENI. This CDR3 is 13 amino acids long. The CDR3 sequence is CASHGQANQPQHF. The CDR3 region has the DNA TGTGCCAGCCACGGACAGGCTAATCAGCCCCAGCATTTT. Filled out from reference TRBV18 and TRBJ1-5, the complete variable domain reads NAGVMQNPRHLVRRRGQEARLRCSPMKGHSHVYWYRQLPEEGLKFMVYLQKENIIDESGMPKERFSAEFPKEGPSILRIQQVVRGDSAAYFCASHGQANQPQHFGDGTRLSIL.

This clonotype came up many times. The rearrangement uses TRBV3-1 and TRBJ2-7, with TRBD2 matching 8 bases. From germline, CDR1 is LGHDT and CDR2 YNNKEL (reference sequence). V gave up 7 bases and J gave up 7 bases; unmatched junction bases: 12. CDR3 length equals 14 residues. The CDR3 region has the DNA TGTGCCAGCACCCTCAGCACGGGAGGGGTTGAGCAGTACTTC. It specifies CASTLSTGGVEQYF.

This clonotype is medium-sized in the sample. The V gene is TRBV9, the J gene TRBJ2-3; D perhaps matches TRBD2 (6 bases). The CDR3 runs to 14 residues. CDR1 is SGDLS and CDR2 is YYNGEE in the germline V gene. V was shortened by 4 bases and J by 2 bases, with 11 bases between the two germline ends. CDR3 bases: TGTGCCAGCAGCAACTGGGACTTCACAGATACGCAGTATTTT. Translation: CASSNWDFTDTQYF.

There are many counts of this clonotype. The V call is TRBV5-1, the J call TRBJ2-4, with D unresolved. Trimming cost V 0 bases and J 0 bases, with 7 bases left between them. Germline loops: CDR1 SGHRS, CDR2 YFSETQ. There are 15 residues in the CDR3. Here the CDR3 reads CASSLATVAKNIQYF. DNA for the CDR3: TGCGCCAGCAGCTTGGCCACGGTAGCCAAAAACATTCAGTACTTC.

This clonotype has a count of ten or more. This chain joins TRBV7-8 and TRBJ1-2, with 7 bases that match TRBD1. The junction had 8 bases not matched to a gene; V was cut back by 5 bases and J by 5 bases. CDR1 is SGHVS, CDR2 FQNEAQ, per germline. The CDR3 is made up of 14 amino acids. As DNA, the CDR3 is TGTGCCAGCAGCCCTGGGACAGTTTATTATGGCTACACCTTC. It codes for CASSPGTVYYGYTF.

This clonotype showed up many times. The chain couples TRBV5-8 to TRBJ1-2; the D gene is possibly TRBD1 (6 bases). CDR1 and CDR2 from the germline V gene are SGHTS and YDEGEE. This CDR3 has 14 amino acids. V was pared by 3 bases and J by 3 bases, with 12 bases between. For the CDR3, the DNA is TGTGCCAGCAGCTCACCTACAGGGCACTATGGCTACACCTTC. Its translation is CASSSPTGHYGYTF.

Many counts were recorded for this clonotype. The chain has TRBV6-6 and TRBJ2-7; perhaps TRBD2 as D (5 bases). The germline V gene encodes CDR1 MNHNY and CDR2 SVGAGI (reference sequence). This CDR3 is built from 13 residues. V dropped 2 bases and J dropped 3 bases, with 8 bases sitting between them. Here the CDR3 reads CASSYPGNYEQYF. Here the CDR3 DNA reads TGTGCCAGCAGTTACCCGGGAAACTACGAGCAGTACTTC.

This clonotype was seen repeatedly, ten times or more. The chain combines TRBV2 with TRBJ2-1; D is unclear. The CDR3 loop spans 15 amino acids. V was shortened by 4 bases and J by 0 bases, with 10 bases between the two germline ends. Germline assignment: CDR1 SNHLY and CDR2 FYNNEI. Written as DNA, the CDR3 is TGTGCCAGCAGTGCAGTAGCAGCCTCCTACAATGAGCAGTTCTTC. Protein sequence: CASSAVAASYNEQFF. The full variable domain, its missing parts supplied by reference TRBV2 and TRBJ2-1, is EPEVTQTPSHQVTQMGQEVILRCVPISNHLYFYWYRQILGQKVEFLVSFYNNEISEKSEIFDDQFSVERPDGSNFTLKIRSTKLEDSAMYFCASSAVAASYNEQFFGPGTRLTVL.

This clonotype showed up many times. The rearrangement joins TRBV5-1 to TRBJ1-1, with TRBD1 matching over 9 bases. Trimming cost V 0 bases and J 3 bases; bases outside gene matches: 3. The CDR3 is 15 residues long. Germline lookup yields CDR1 SGHRS and CDR2 YFSETQ. The CDR3, as DNA: TGCGCCAGCAGCTTGGAGGACAGGGGTTACACTGAAGCTTTCTTT. It is translated as CASSLEDRGYTEAFF.

This clonotype was counted ten times or more. J is TRBJ2-3 and V is TRBV5-5, with D possibly being TRBD2 (6 bases). This CDR3 has 14 amino acids. The germline V and J ends were trimmed by 4 bases and 8 bases, with 17 bases remaining between them. Germline CDR1 reads SGHKS; CDR2 reads YYEKEE (reference sequence). The CDR3 DNA reads TGTGCCAGCAGCCGCGGAGGGGAGCTAAGTACGCAGTATTTT. This gives the protein CASSRGGELSTQYF.

This clonotype has ten or more counts. V is TRBV12-3 or TRBV12-4 and J is TRBJ2-3; D is possibly TRBD1 or TRBD2 (5 bases each). V lost 3 bases and J 2 bases, leaving 12 bases between the germline ends. The CDR3 has 15 amino acids. CDR3 in amino acids: CASSLGDAITDTQYF. CDR3 in DNA: TGTGCCAGCAGTTTGGGGGACGCCATCACAGATACGCAGTATTTT.

This clonotype appeared many times. The chain joins TRBV6-1 to TRBJ2-7; a possible D gene is TRBD1 (6 bases). In germline, CDR1 is MNHNS, CDR2 SASEGT. Between the trimmed V and J ends, which lost 3 bases and 4 bases, there was a span of 13 bases. This CDR3 contains 14 residues. The CDR3, as DNA: TGTGCCAGCAGTGACACAGGGAGTTATTACGAGCAGTACTTC. This translates into CASSDTGSYYEQYF.

This clonotype was seen many times. This rearrangement joins TRBV7-2 to TRBJ2-1; 7 positions match TRBD2. This CDR3 region has 15 residues. Germline V gene lookup returns CDR1 SGHTA and CDR2 FQGNSA. V lost 4 bases to trimming and J lost 6 bases; unmatched junction nucleotides: 9. This CDR3 reads CASSSSSGSGNEQFF. For the CDR3, the DNA is TGTGCCAGCAGCTCCTCTAGCGGTAGTGGCAATGAGCAGTTCTTC.

This clonotype was recorded many times. The chain links TRBV30 to TRBJ2-1; the D gene could be TRBD1 or TRBD2 (5 bases each). Trimming took off 0 bases at V and 9 bases at J, with 15 bases between the two ends. In germline, CDR1 is GTSNPN, CDR2 SVGIG (reference sequence). This CDR3 contains 14 residues. Written as DNA, the CDR3 is TGTGCCTGGAGTGTACCATGGGGGAGTAGTGAGCAGTTCTTC. It codes for CAWSVPWGSSEQFF.

This clonotype was seen repeatedly, ten times or more. The gene calls are TRBV30 and TRBJ1-5; D may be TRBD1 (5 bases). CDR1 is GTSNPN and CDR2 is SVGIG in the germline V gene (reference sequence). V was clipped by 0 bases and J by 4 bases, with 10 bases between them. The CDR3 sequence is 14 residues long. The CDR3 sequence is CAWSVHGGNQPQHF. The CDR3, as DNA: TGTGCCTGGAGTGTACACGGGGGGAATCAGCCCCAGCATTTT.

There are many counts of this clonotype. The chain joins TRBV27 to TRBJ1-3; D is ambiguous. The CDR3 consists of 14 residues. Trimming removed 2 bases from V and 3 bases from J, with 8 bases in between. CDR1 is MNHEY and CDR2 is SMNVEV in the germline V gene (reference sequence). CDR3 nucleotide sequence: TGTGCCAGCAGTTTAAAGGCTTATGGAAACACCATATATTTT. Its protein is CASSLKAYGNTIYF.

This clonotype was detected ten times or more. The chain uses TRBV4-1 and TRBJ1-2; D perhaps matches TRBD1 (6 bases). CDR3 length equals 14 residues. Trimming stripped 2 bases from V and 3 bases from J, with 10 bases between. CDR1 is MGHRA and CDR2 is YSYEKL in the germline V gene. The CDR3 nucleotides read TGCGCCAGCAGCCAAATACAGGGCTACTATGGCTACACCTTC. Encoded protein: CASSQIQGYYGYTF.

This clonotype has at least ten counts. This chain links TRBV6-2 or TRBV6-3 with TRBJ2-7; no clear D. V shed 5 bases and J shed 0 bases, with 8 bases lying between them. This CDR3 comprises 13 residues. Germline values: CDR1 MNHEY, CDR2 SVGEGT. CDR3 sequence reads: CASSPQSSYEQYF. CDR3 DNA: TGTGCCAGCAGTCCACAGAGCTCCTACGAGCAGTACTTC.

This clonotype has ten or more counts. The chain uses TRBV7-2 and TRBJ2-2; D not certain. The V gene lost 3 bases and the J gene lost 6 bases, with 14 bases spanning the gap. The CDR3 has 15 amino acids. CDR1 and CDR2 (germline): SGHTA, FQGNSA. The CDR3 DNA is TGTGCCAGCAGCTTTCAACTTCGGGCGGCCGGGGAGCTGTTTTTT. Translated: CASSFQLRAAGELFF. Based on the CDR3 plus reference TRBV7-2 and TRBJ2-2, the full variable domain is GAGVSQSPSNKVTEKGKDVELRCDPISGHTALYWYRQSLGQGLEFLIYFQGNSAPDKSGLPSDRFSAERTGGSVSTLTIQRTQQEDSAVYLCASSFQLRAAGELFFGEGSRLTVL.